These 14 T cell receptor beta chains originate from one sample sequenced in a study of blood T cell repertoires in COVID-19 (TCRdb year 2020). Libraries were built with the immunoSEQ multiplex PCR assay. TCRdb stores this immuneACCESS table with in-frame sequences only. Part of the clones is absent; in the studies checked, under half of the shortfall reflects unresolved V genes, and no reason is known for the rest. The sample has some 210,000 clones on record, 80% to 90% of them singletons. Of the sample, 2.5% to 3.5% is held by the ten largest clones. The sequencing sample was made of peripheral blood. The receptor set was obtained from a man over 45 with active or convalescent COVID-19.

The V call is TRBV6-6, the J call TRBJ1-2; D gene ambiguous. The V gene lost 10 bases and the J gene lost 4 bases, with 10 bases spanning the gap. Germline V gene sequence: CDR1 MNHNY, CDR2 SVGAGI (reference sequence). The CDR3 spans 11 residues. CDR3 bases: TGTGCCATCCACTGGAGCTATGGCTACACCTTC. Translated, it gives CAIHWSYGYTF.

V and J are TRBV5-8 and TRBJ1-6; 8 bases are a match to TRBD1. J lost 4 bases, V lost 4 bases, and 7 bases had no gene match. CDR3 length: 16 amino acids. Germline V gene data show CDR1 as SGHTS and CDR2 as YDEGEE. This CDR3 is CASSRWGQAYNSPLHF. In DNA form, the CDR3 reads TGTGCCAGCAGCCGATGGGGACAGGCATATAATTCACCCCTCCACTTT. The whole variable domain, filled in from reference TRBV5-8 and TRBJ1-6, reads EAGVTQSPTHLIKTRGQQATLRCSPISGHTSVYWYQQALGLGLQFLLWYDEGEERNRGNFPPRFSGRQFPNYSSELNVNALELEDSALYLCASSRWGQAYNSPLHFGNGTRLTVT.

The chain couples TRBV15 to TRBJ1-2, with D maybe TRBD1 (6 bases). This CDR3 region has 14 residues. V lost 7 bases and J 2 bases, leaving 14 bases between the germline ends. Germline CDR1 is LNHNV and CDR2 is YYDKDF (reference sequence). The CDR3: CATNPAQGNYGYTF. Here the CDR3 DNA reads TGTGCCACCAATCCGGCACAGGGAAACTATGGCTACACCTTC. Variable domain in full (rest from reference TRBV15 and TRBJ1-2): DAMVIQNPRYQVTQFGKPVTLSCSQTLNHNVMYWYQQKSSQAPKLLFHYYDKDFNNEADTPDNFQSRRPNTSFCFLDIRSPGLGDTAMYLCATNPAQGNYGYTFGSGTRLTVV.

This clone was seen a few times. The junction differs from germline at one of its ends, possibly a read error. V gene TRBV7-8 combines with J gene TRBJ2-7; the match to TRBD1 covers 12 bases. CDR1 and CDR2 (germline): SGHVS, FQNEAQ. This CDR3 contains 15 residues. CDR3 protein: CASSLRDRGLDEQYF. The CDR3 coding sequence is TGCGCCAGCAGCTTAAGGGACAGGGGGCTCGACGAGCAGTACTTC. Using reference TRBV7-8 and TRBJ2-7 for the parts outside the CDR3, the full variable domain is GAGVSQSPRYKVAKRGQDVALRCDPISGHVSLFWYQQALGQGPEFLTYFQNEAQLDKSGLPSDRFFAERPEGSVSTLKIQRTQQEDSAVYLCASSLRDRGLDEQYFGPGTRLTVT.

V and J are TRBV7-8 and TRBJ2-7; TRBD1 agrees at 7 bases. J gave up 5 bases and V 0 bases, and 10 bases lay outside the gene matches. CDR3 length: 16 amino acids. Germline V gene sequence: CDR1 SGHVS, CDR2 FQNEAQ. The CDR3 sequence: CASSLAAGGMFDEQYF. The CDR3 nucleotides are TGTGCCAGCAGCTTAGCGGCAGGGGGAATGTTCGACGAGCAGTACTTC.

A remark on this clone: Within the sample, other DNA sequences also encode this same CDR3. The chain employs TRBV7-9 and TRBJ2-3, with 9 positions matching TRBD2. Germline CDR1 is SEHNR and CDR2 is FQNEAQ (reference sequence). V shed 1 base and J 1 base; nucleotides not matched to a gene: 0. This CDR3 comprises 15 residues. Here the CDR3 DNA reads TGTGCCAGCAGCTTAGGCGGGAGGGGCACAGATACGCAGTATTTT. Its translation: CASSLGGRGTDTQYF.

This chain uses TRBV18 with TRBJ2-1, with TRBD2 matching over 7 bases. This CDR3 is built from 16 residues. J was trimmed by 6 bases and V by 1 base; bases with no gene match: 9. CDR1 is KGHSH and CDR2 is LQKENI in the germline V gene. CDR3 in amino acids: CASSPQSLAVTNEQFF. The CDR3 DNA reads TGTGCCAGCTCACCACAAAGCCTAGCGGTTACCAATGAGCAGTTCTTC.

The chain recombines TRBV5-1 with TRBJ2-1; tentatively, D is TRBD1 (5 bases). V was trimmed by 4 bases and J by 0 bases, leaving 14 bases between them. This CDR3 is built from 16 residues. CDR1 and CDR2 from the germline V gene are SGHRS and YFSETQ. The CDR3 sequence is CASSRSTASSYNEQFF. DNA for the CDR3: TGCGCCAGCAGCCGGTCGACAGCGAGCTCCTACAATGAGCAGTTCTTC.

The chain combines TRBV5-5 with TRBJ1-1, with 8 bases fitting TRBD1. The trim removed 4 bases at V and 8 bases at J, leaving 7 bases unmatched. The germline V gene encodes CDR1 SGHKS and CDR2 YYEKEE (reference sequence). The CDR3 is 13 amino acids. The CDR3 loop is CASSAGTGGEAFF. The CDR3 coding sequence is TGTGCCAGCAGCGCCGGGACAGGCGGGGAAGCTTTCTTT.

The V gene is TRBV7-9, the J gene TRBJ2-5; 10 nucleotides match TRBD2. The trim removed 1 base at V and 2 bases at J, leaving 4 bases unmatched. CDR1 and CDR2 (germline): SEHNR, FQNEAQ (reference sequence). There are 16 residues in the CDR3. CDR3 loop: CASSLVAGGIQETQYF. In DNA form, the CDR3 reads TGTGCCAGCAGCTTAGTAGCGGGGGGCATACAAGAGACCCAGTACTTC.

The V call is TRBV7-8, the J call TRBJ2-7, with a weak D call TRBD1 (6 bases). The CDR3 is 16 residues long. The germline V and J ends were trimmed by 5 bases and 1 base, with 18 bases remaining between them. Per the germline V gene, CDR1 is SGHVS and CDR2 is FQNEAQ. The CDR3 protein is CASSTEGRGRSYEQYF. The CDR3 nucleotides read TGTGCCAGCAGCACAGAGGGCAGGGGCAGGTCCTACGAGCAGTACTTC.

The CDR3 DNA reads as TGTGCCAGCAGCCCCCGGCGGTCCGGAGATACGCAGTATTTT. Its protein product is CASSPRRSGDTQYF. The chain uses TRBV7-2 and TRBJ2-3; no clear D. This CDR3 comprises 14 residues. V was pared by 5 bases and J by 5 bases, with 14 bases between. Germline CDR1 is SGHTA and CDR2 is FQGNSA.

V gene TRBV7-9 combines with J gene TRBJ1-2, with D possibly matching TRBD1 (5 bases). The CDR3 contains 13 residues. The germline gives CDR1 SEHNR, CDR2 FQNEAQ (reference sequence). Trimming cost V 1 base and J 6 bases, with 9 bases left between them. The CDR3, as DNA: TGTGCCAGCAGCTTAGGCGAGACAGATGGCTACACCTTC. It codes for CASSLGETDGYTF.

The gene calls are TRBV28 and TRBJ1-2; a weak D match, TRBD1 (6 bases). CDR1 is MDHEN and CDR2 is SYDVKM in the germline V gene. The CDR3 covers 18 residues. V was cut by 1 base and J by 1 base, with 19 bases left in between. CDR3 amino acids: CASSLFTGGGVLNYGYTF. Here the CDR3 DNA reads TGTGCCAGCAGTTTATTTACTGGAGGGGGGGTCCTTAACTATGGCTACACCTTC.